This TCR beta chain was identified in a study of blood T cell repertoires in COVID-19. Looking at the study overall: Samples representing acute and convalescent COVID-19 were sourced from the United States, Italy and Spain. PBMCs, B-cell-depleted T cells, or T cells provided the cDNA or gDNA that made up the material.

The CDR3 loop spans 13 amino acids. V dropped 2 bases and J dropped 6 bases, with 8 bases sitting between them. Germline V gives CDR1 SGHRS, CDR2 YFSETQ. This clone was counted between two and nine times. Sequenced by immunoSEQ multiplex PCR; TCRdb stores in-frame clones only, minus some. This repertoire shows about 140,000 clones, approximately 84% found once; its top ten account for less than 2%. The receptor was derived from a woman aged 60 to 75 with acute or convalescent COVID-19. The sequenced sample was peripheral blood. The chain has TRBV5-1 and TRBJ2-2; TRBD1 might be the D (6 bases). CDR3 loop: CASSLQGPGELFF. The CDR3, as DNA: TGCGCCAGCAGCTTACAGGGCCCCGGGGAGCTGTTTTTT.